These T cell receptor beta chains were read from a single sample in a study of T-cell reconstitution after alpha-beta-depleted transplantation in children. TCRdb analysed the PCR reads with MiXCR anew, one entry per CDR3 protein. The repertoire holds 550,000 to 800,000 distinct CDR3 sequences, with around 13% as singletons. The sequenced sample was PBMCs, obtained before TCRalphabeta/CD19-depleted stem cell transplant. These receptors all come from a girl aged 2 to 9 with congenital amegakaryocytic thrombocytopenia, due to receive a stem cell transplant. CDR3s leave out the opening cysteine and the closing phenylalanine or tryptophan.

SVESGTGQPQH | TRBJ1-5 | TRBV29-1
ASTQVQQETQY | TRBJ2-5 | TRBV28
ASSESSSGYQETQY | TRBJ2-5 | TRBV10-1
ASSRRGVWMTQY | TRBJ2-5 | TRBV28
ASSLGTENTGELF | TRBJ2-2 | TRBV5-1
SAKVRGQPYEQY | TRBJ2-7 | TRBV20-1
ASSLARVRYEQF | TRBJ2-1 | TRBV7-9
SARSRTLYNEQF | TRBJ2-1 | TRBV20-1
ASSFTRTGLHGYT | TRBJ1-2 | TRBV12-3/TRBV12-4
SAGKAGGGYEQY | TRBJ2-7 | TRBV20-1
ASSRGQISYEQY | TRBJ2-7 | TRBV12-3/TRBV12-4
ASSPPLRNNEQF | TRBJ2-1 | TRBV7-9
ASSLSAGQGLMNTEAF | TRBJ1-1 | TRBV7-3
ASSVAGDDNEQF | TRBJ2-1 | TRBV9
SAPTGTSINEQF | TRBJ2-1 | TRBV20-1
ASSPQGYTDTQY | TRBJ2-3 | TRBV12-3/TRBV12-4
ASSSEIGNQETQY | TRBJ2-5 | TRBV27
ASVRGAGDYEQY | TRBJ2-7 | TRBV12-5
ASSNQPGLAGGSYNEQF | TRBJ2-1 | TRBV28
ASSPAVGTYEQY | TRBJ2-7 | TRBV28
ASSDWTGGAGANVLT | TRBJ2-6 | TRBV5-1
SVGRSGASTDAQY | TRBJ2-3 | TRBV29-1
ASSSLRDRSTGELF | TRBJ2-2 | TRBV7-2
ASSPPLAGGSPHYEQY | TRBJ2-7 | TRBV18
ASSPMSRLSSSYEQY | TRBJ2-7 | TRBV7-9
ASSRTTTDTQY | TRBJ2-3 | TRBV6-1
ASKLRGSAEKLF | TRBJ1-4 | TRBV11-1
AWSVRRQEAGNQPQH | TRBJ1-5 | TRBV30
SARDYYQETQY | TRBJ2-5 | TRBV20-1